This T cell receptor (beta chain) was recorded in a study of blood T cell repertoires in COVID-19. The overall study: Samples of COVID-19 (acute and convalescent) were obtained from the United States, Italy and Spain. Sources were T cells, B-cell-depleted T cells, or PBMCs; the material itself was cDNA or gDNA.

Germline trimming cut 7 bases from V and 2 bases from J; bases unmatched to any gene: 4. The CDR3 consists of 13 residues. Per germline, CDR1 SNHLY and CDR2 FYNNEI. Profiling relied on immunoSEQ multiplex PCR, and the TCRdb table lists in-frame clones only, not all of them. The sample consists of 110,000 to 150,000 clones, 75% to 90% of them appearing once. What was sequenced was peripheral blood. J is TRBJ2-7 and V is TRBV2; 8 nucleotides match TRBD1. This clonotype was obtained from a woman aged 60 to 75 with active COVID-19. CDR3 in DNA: TGTGCCAGCAATGTACAGGGGGCCTACGAGCAGTACTTC. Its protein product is CASNVQGAYEQYF.